This entry lists 20 T cell receptor beta chains sequenced from one sample in a study of T-cell reconstitution after alpha-beta-depleted transplantation in children. During its preparation, the TCRbeta library received unique molecular identifiers. One entry per CDR3 protein, called by TCRdb with MiXCR from the PCR reads. The sample has a few hundred thousand distinct CDR3 sequences; over 40% are singletons. The sample here was PBMCs, taken before TCRalphabeta/CD19-depleted stem cell transplant. The receptors here all came from a girl aged 2 to 10 with aplastic anemia, due to receive a stem cell transplant.

This chain uses TRBV3-1 with TRBJ2-7, with TRBD1 matching over 7 bases. CDR1 is LGHDT and CDR2 is YNNKEL in the germline V gene (reference sequence). CDR3 length: 16 amino acids. V was clipped by 4 bases and J by 2 bases; unmatched bases: 11. CDR3 nucleotide sequence: TGTGCCAGCAGCCCCGCTTCCGGGACAGCCACCTACGAGCAGTACTTC. Encoded protein: CASSPASGTATYEQYF.

The genes are TRBV7-2 and TRBJ1-3, with TRBD1 as a possible D gene (6 bases). In germline, CDR1 is SGHTA, CDR2 FQGNSA. V was cut by 4 bases and J by 2 bases, with 12 bases left in between. This CDR3 spans 15 amino acids. CDR3 region: CASSSNTGTGNTIYF. The DNA of the CDR3 is TGTGCCAGCAGCTCCAACACAGGGACTGGAAACACCATATATTTT.

This clonotype came up once. This chain links TRBV12-3 or TRBV12-4 with TRBJ2-7; 7 bases are a match to TRBD1. The CDR3 is made up of 12 amino acids. The junction had 7 bases not matched to a gene; V was cut back by 7 bases and J by 7 bases. This CDR3 is CASKGGAGEQYF. DNA of the CDR3: TGTGCCAGCAAAGGGGGCGCCGGGGAGCAGTACTTC.

The table lists this clonotype with a few counts. The V gene is TRBV19, the J gene TRBJ1-5; 8 bases align to TRBD1. The germline V gene has CDR1 LNHDA and CDR2 SQIVND (reference sequence). CDR3 length: 13 residues. V gave up 7 bases and J gave up 9 bases; unmatched junction bases: 8. CDR3 nucleotide sequence: TGTGCCAGTACTGACAGGGGCTTAGGGCCCCAGCATTTT. This translates into CASTDRGLGPQHF.

This clonotype was found a few times. The chain is built from TRBV5-1 and TRBJ1-2, with 8 bases aligning to TRBD1. The germline V gene has CDR1 SGHRS and CDR2 YFSETQ. There are 15 residues in the CDR3. The V segment lost 0 bases and the J segment 8 bases; nucleotides outside the gene matches: 9. CDR3 coding DNA: TGCGCCAGCAGCTTGGGCAGGGACAGGTTGGGCGGCTACACCTTC. Its protein product is CASSLGRDRLGGYTF. The whole variable domain, filled in from reference TRBV5-1 and TRBJ1-2, reads KAGVTQTPRYLIKTRGQQVTLSCSPISGHRSVSWYQQTPGQGLQFLFEYFSETQRNKGNFPGRFSGRQFSNSRSEMNVSTLELGDSALYLCASSLGRDRLGGYTFGSGTRLTVV.

This clonotype has at least ten counts. This chain links TRBV20-1 with TRBJ2-1; tentative D call: TRBD2 (6 bases). The CDR3 spans 17 residues. CDR1 DFQATT and CDR2 SNEGSKA come from the germline V gene (reference sequence). The V end lost 0 bases, the J end lost 4 bases, and 19 bases lay between the germline ends. Written as DNA, the CDR3 is TGCAGTGCTAGAGAAGGGGCCTTTGGGGGGAAATACAATGAGCAGTTCTTC. Its translation: CSAREGAFGGKYNEQFF.

This clonotype was seen at least ten times. The gene calls are TRBV5-1 and TRBJ1-2, with D possibly TRBD1 on 5 matching bases. The CDR3 spans 13 residues. Trimming pared 4 bases from V and 6 bases from J, leaving 13 bases between. From germline, CDR1 is SGHRS and CDR2 YFSETQ. CDR3 region: CASSNIQVDGYTF. CDR3 coding DNA: TGCGCCAGCAGCAATATACAGGTGGATGGCTACACCTTC.

This chain uses TRBV20-1 with TRBJ1-2; a weak D match, TRBD1 (5 bases). Deletions cut 5 bases from V and 6 bases from J, with 19 bases between. The CDR3 length is 14 residues. CDR1 DFQATT and CDR2 SNEGSKA come from the germline V gene (reference sequence). The chain's CDR3 is CSAVHGQGRNGYTF. For the CDR3, the DNA is TGCAGTGCTGTTCATGGGCAGGGTAGGAATGGCTACACCTTC.

V gene TRBV20-1 combines with J gene TRBJ2-5; the match to TRBD1 covers 8 bases. From germline, CDR1 is DFQATT and CDR2 SNEGSKA (reference sequence). The ends lost 3 bases at V and 2 bases at J; junction bases unmatched: 8. The CDR3 length is 15 residues. CDR3 residues: CSASRGTGRQETQYF. The CDR3 DNA follows: TGCAGTGCTAGCCGGGGGACAGGTAGACAAGAGACCCAGTACTTC.

This clonotype occurred a few times. This chain links TRBV7-9 with TRBJ2-5, with no clear D. Looked up from germline, CDR1 is SEHNR and CDR2 is FQNEAQ (reference sequence). The germline V and J ends were trimmed by 3 bases and 3 bases, with 8 bases remaining between them. This CDR3 comprises 13 residues. CDR3 residues: CASSFPPEETQYF. DNA of the CDR3: TGTGCCAGCAGCTTCCCTCCTGAAGAGACCCAGTACTTC.

The chain carries TRBV7-9 and TRBJ2-2; D may match TRBD1 or TRBD2 (5 bases each). Between the trimmed V and J ends, which lost 2 bases and 5 bases, there was a span of 15 bases. This CDR3 has 16 residues. The germline V gene encodes CDR1 SEHNR and CDR2 FQNEAQ (reference sequence). The chain's CDR3 is CASSLPPGDGTGELFF. For the CDR3, the DNA is TGTGCCAGCAGCTTACCCCCCGGGGACGGAACCGGGGAGCTGTTTTTT. Drawing the rest from reference TRBV7-9 and TRBJ2-2, the complete variable domain is DTGVSQNPRHKITKRGQNVTFRCDPISEHNRLYWYRQTLGQGPEFLTYFQNEAQLEKSRLLSDRFSAERPKGSFSTLEIQRTEQGDSAMYLCASSLPPGDGTGELFFGEGSRLTVL.

The chain combines TRBV20-1 with TRBJ2-1; D unresolved. Between the trimmed V and J ends, which lost 1 base and 5 bases, there was a span of 12 bases. The CDR3 length is 14 residues. CDR1 and CDR2 from the germline V gene are DFQATT and SNEGSKA (reference sequence). CDR3 sequence: CSARAGPINNEQFF. The CDR3 DNA is TGCAGTGCTAGAGCTGGCCCGATTAACAATGAGCAGTTCTTC.

The chain uses TRBV20-1 and TRBJ2-3, with 13 bases fitting TRBD2. This CDR3 comprises 18 residues. Germline V gene data show CDR1 as DFQATT and CDR2 as SNEGSKA (reference sequence). The V segment lost 2 bases and the J segment 1 base; nucleotides outside the gene matches: 9. CDR3 DNA sequence: TGCAGTGCTAGATTAAAGACTAGCGGGAGGTGGCGCACAGATACGCAGTATTTT. It is translated as CSARLKTSGRWRTDTQYF.

This clonotype was seen many times. The genes are TRBV9 and TRBJ2-1; 10 bases line up with TRBD2. The junction had 5 bases not matched to a gene; V was cut back by 2 bases and J by 6 bases. Germline CDR1 reads SGDLS; CDR2 reads YYNGEE. This CDR3 region has 15 residues. The CDR3: CASSVTSGAFNEQFF. The CDR3 nucleotides read TGTGCCAGCAGCGTTACTAGCGGGGCCTTCAATGAGCAGTTCTTC.

This clonotype was seen only a few times. This CDR3 is CSAVSADTQYF. In nucleotides, the CDR3 is TGCAGTGCTGTAAGCGCAGATACGCAGTATTTT. The chain uses TRBV20-1 and TRBJ2-3; D not resolved. The CDR3 has 11 residues. The V gene lost 5 bases and the J gene lost 4 bases, with 7 bases spanning the gap. In germline, CDR1 is DFQATT, CDR2 SNEGSKA (reference sequence).

This clonotype was observed many times. This chain joins TRBV7-2 and TRBJ1-1; 8 bases are shared with TRBD1. The CDR3 runs to 14 residues. V gave up 5 bases and J gave up 2 bases; unmatched junction bases: 4. The V gene's germline CDR1 is SGHTA and CDR2 FQGNSA. CDR3 bases: TGTGCCAGCAGCCGCGACAGGGGTAACACTGAAGCTTTCTTT. This codes for CASSRDRGNTEAFF.

This chain links TRBV9 with TRBJ1-1, with 9 bases lining up with TRBD1. The CDR3 contains 12 residues. Trimming removed 0 bases from V and 11 bases from J; junction bases left unmatched: 2. Per germline, CDR1 SGDLS and CDR2 YYNGEE. CDR3 sequence: CASSVGDREAFF. CDR3 nucleotide sequence: TGTGCCAGCAGCGTAGGGGACAGGGAGGCTTTCTTT.

This clonotype has just a few counts. The chain is built from TRBV20-1 and TRBJ2-5, with 7 bases matching TRBD2. Losses at the gene ends were 6 bases for V and 3 bases for J; bases not matched to a gene: 4. The CDR3 contains 12 residues. Per germline, CDR1 DFQATT and CDR2 SNEGSKA (reference sequence). CDR3 amino acids: CSAMSGKETQYF. CDR3 sequence (DNA): TGCAGTGCCATGAGCGGGAAAGAGACCCAGTACTTC.

Written as DNA, the CDR3 is TGTGCCAGCAGTTTCATCCCCAGGGAAAACATTCAGTACTTC. This encodes CASSFIPRENIQYF. V and J are TRBV28 and TRBJ2-4; the D gene is possibly TRBD1 (5 bases). V gave up 3 bases and J gave up 5 bases, with 11 bases separating them. This CDR3 has 14 amino acids. Germline V gene lookup returns CDR1 MDHEN and CDR2 SYDVKM.

In regard to this clonotype: A much bigger clone sits one base away, suggesting this may be a read error. The chain has TRBV20-1 and TRBJ1-5; D is possibly TRBD1 (6 bases). CDR1 and CDR2 (germline): DFQATT, SNEGSKA (reference sequence). The CDR3 has 13 residues. Trimming shortened V by 6 bases and J by 7 bases, and 16 bases separated the two germline ends. CDR3 DNA: TGCAGTGCGGGGGCAGTCCTAGGACAGCCCCAGCATTTT. Translated, it gives CSAGAVLGQPQHF.